The 21 T cell receptor beta chains in this list originate from one sample, sequenced in a study of CD8+CD57+ T cells in acquired aplastic anemia. Using genomic DNA as the template, TCR beta VDJ and CDR3 profiling was carried out. A single record per CDR3 protein comes from TCRdb applying MiXCR to the reads. This sample has roughly 160,000 distinct CDR3 sequences, with 55% to 75% found just once. The sequenced material came from sorted CD4+, CD8+, or CD8+CD57+ T cells (not recorded which) from PBMCs. The receptor source for this set is a human donor in good health.

The chain joins TRBV20-1 to TRBJ2-7; tentative D call: TRBD1 (6 bases). Germline V gene lookup returns CDR1 DFQATT and CDR2 SNEGSKA (reference sequence). The CDR3 totals 18 residues. The V end lost 3 bases, the J end lost 3 bases, and 27 bases lay between the germline ends. This CDR3 reads CSASEVWPNDRPLYEQYF. DNA of the CDR3: TGCAGTGCTAGTGAAGTTTGGCCTAACGACAGGCCCCTCTACGAGCAGTACTTC.

At least ten counts were recorded for this clonotype. V is TRBV4-1 and J is TRBJ2-7; D not certain. Germline-derived CDR1 and CDR2 are MGHRA and YSYEKL. The V and J ends lost 1 base and 4 bases respectively, with 11 bases between them. The CDR3 is made up of 14 amino acids. The CDR3 coding sequence is TGCGCCAGCAGCCAAGGCAGGCCCGGGTACGAGCAGTACTTC. As protein: CASSQGRPGYEQYF.

The chain has TRBV10-3 and TRBJ1-5; D not certain. The CDR3 extends over 12 amino acids. Deletions cut 5 bases from V and 3 bases from J, with 5 bases between. Germline values: CDR1 ENHRY, CDR2 SYGVKD. The CDR3 sequence is CAISRDNQPQHF. In DNA form, the CDR3 reads TGTGCCATCAGTAGGGACAATCAGCCCCAGCATTTT.

J is TRBJ2-3 and V is TRBV19; D is ambiguous. The CDR3 spans 12 residues. The ends were cut back, 6 bases at V and 5 bases at J, with 9 bases in the middle. Germline CDR1 and CDR2: LNHDA and SQIVND (reference sequence). CDR3 sequence: CASRLSGDTQYF. Here the CDR3 DNA reads TGTGCCAGTAGATTGAGTGGAGATACGCAGTATTTT.

This clonotype was recorded many times. J is TRBJ1-3 and V is TRBV7-8; no clear D. Trimming cost V 6 bases and J 0 bases, with 12 bases left between them. Germline V gives CDR1 SGHVS, CDR2 FQNEAQ. The CDR3 contains 15 residues. This chain's CDR3 is CASRETVFSGNTIYF. The CDR3 DNA is TGTGCCAGCAGGGAGACGGTCTTCTCTGGAAACACCATATATTTT.

This clonotype has only a few counts. The gene calls are TRBV20-1 and TRBJ2-7; 7 bases fit TRBD2. The junction had 13 bases not matched to a gene; V was cut back by 4 bases and J by 7 bases. Germline CDR1 DFQATT, CDR2 SNEGSKA (reference sequence). The CDR3 sequence is 14 residues long. CDR3 bases: TGCAGTGCTACTTTCCTCCATGGAGCGGGAGAGCAGTACTTC. Amino acid sequence: CSATFLHGAGEQYF.

The chain recombines TRBV5-6 with TRBJ2-7; 12 bases map to TRBD2. The CDR3 is 16 residues long. Germline CDR1 and CDR2: SGHDT and YYEEEE. Trimming removed 5 bases from V and 4 bases from J; junction bases left unmatched: 10. Written as DNA, the CDR3 is TGTGCCAGCAGAACCGTGACTAGCGGGAGATATTACGAGCAGTACTTC. Protein sequence: CASRTVTSGRYYEQYF.

V is TRBV5-1 and J is TRBJ2-7, with D possibly being TRBD1 or TRBD2 (5 bases each). This CDR3 comprises 15 residues. Trimming left V 2 bases short and J 2 bases short, with 14 bases between. CDR1 SGHRS and CDR2 YFSETQ come from the germline V gene. The CDR3 reads CASSFLGTNTYEQYF. CDR3 nucleotides: TGCGCCAGCAGCTTCCTAGGGACCAATACCTACGAGCAGTACTTC.

This clonotype was counted between two and nine times. Compared with germline, one end of the junction differs, possibly owing to a read error. This chain uses TRBV5-6 with TRBJ2-1; tentatively, D is TRBD1 (5 bases). Germline V gene sequence: CDR1 SGHDT, CDR2 YYEEEE. This CDR3 has 14 residues. The CDR3 coding sequence is TGTGCCACCAGCCGTACAGGTGGGTACAATGAGCAGTTCTTC. Its protein product is CATSRTGGYNEQFF.

The chain joins TRBV20-1 to TRBJ1-2, with 9 nucleotides matching TRBD1. The CDR3 consists of 11 residues. J was trimmed by 8 bases and V by 5 bases; bases with no gene match: 3. Germline V lookup: CDR1 DFQATT, CDR2 SNEGSKA (reference sequence). The CDR3 here is CSAQGTGGYTF. Written as DNA, the CDR3 is TGCAGTGCTCAAGGGACAGGGGGCTACACCTTC.

The rearrangement uses TRBV7-2 and TRBJ1-2; D might be TRBD1 (6 bases). This CDR3 is built from 13 residues. Trimming left V 5 bases short and J 7 bases short, with 14 bases between. Looked up from germline, CDR1 is SGHTA and CDR2 is FQGNSA. The CDR3 DNA follows: TGTGCCAGCAGCCAAGGGGGGGCGCGTGGCTACACCTTC. Amino acid sequence: CASSQGGARGYTF.

This rearrangement joins TRBV10-3 to TRBJ1-2; 7 nucleotides align to TRBD1. Germline lookup yields CDR1 ENHRY and CDR2 SYGVKD. CDR3 length: 14 amino acids. With V trimmed by 0 bases and J by 6 bases, 4 bases remained unmatched. The CDR3 DNA sequence: TGTGCCATCAGTGAGTCGGCAGGGGGTCATGGCTACACCTTC. Protein sequence: CAISESAGGHGYTF.

This chain links TRBV7-9 with TRBJ2-5; the match to TRBD2 covers 9 bases. The germline gives CDR1 SEHNR, CDR2 FQNEAQ (reference sequence). The CDR3 length is 16 residues. V gave up 8 bases and J gave up 0 bases; unmatched junction bases: 10. The CDR3: CASRGLAGKYQETQYF. CDR3 DNA sequence: TGTGCCAGCCGCGGGCTAGCGGGGAAGTACCAAGAGACCCAGTACTTC.

V gene TRBV7-9 combines with J gene TRBJ2-7, with D maybe TRBD1 (7 bases). The germline CDR1 and CDR2 sequences are SEHNR and FQNEAQ (reference sequence). The length of the CDR3 is 14 residues. V gave up 2 bases and J gave up 2 bases, with 10 bases separating them. The CDR3 nucleotides read TGTGCCAGCAGCTTACCAGGGGGGCCCTACGAGCAGTACTTC. Translating gives CASSLPGGPYEQYF.

The CDR3 DNA is TGTGCCGGGAGTAGCACCGGGGAGCTGTTTTTT. Its protein product is CAGSSTGELFF. The chain carries TRBV6-6 and TRBJ2-2; possible D gene TRBD2, 5 bases. Trimming pared 11 bases from V and 4 bases from J, leaving 8 bases between. This CDR3 is built from 11 residues. Germline V gene sequence: CDR1 MNHNY, CDR2 SVGAGI (reference sequence).

As regards this clonotype: Compared with germline, one end of the junction differs, possibly owing to a read error. The V and J genes are TRBV5-1 and TRBJ2-5, with D tentatively TRBD1 (6 bases). CDR1 and CDR2 (germline): SGHRS, YFSETQ. CDR3 length: 14 residues. CDR3 sequence: CTSSLDTGYETQYF. The CDR3 bases are TGCACCAGCAGCTTGGACACAGGGTACGAGACCCAGTACTTC.

This clonotype was seen once. This chain connects TRBV2 to TRBJ1-1; no clear D gene. The CDR3 runs to 13 residues. Trimming left V 8 bases short and J 4 bases short, with 14 bases between. Germline V gene data show CDR1 as SNHLY and CDR2 as FYNNEI. The CDR3 protein is CASVWNWSTEAFF. The CDR3 DNA follows: TGTGCCAGCGTCTGGAACTGGAGCACTGAAGCTTTCTTT.

This sequence joins TRBV29-1 and TRBJ1-1, with 12 bases lining up with TRBD1. V dropped 7 bases and J dropped 3; count of bases not matched to a gene: 9. Germline lookup yields CDR1 SQVTM and CDR2 ANQGSEA. The CDR3 runs 15 residues. DNA for the CDR3: TGCAGCGGTACTGGGACAGGGGGCGCCGACACTGAAGCTTTCTTT. Translating gives CSGTGTGGADTEAFF.

V is TRBV9 and J is TRBJ2-1; 9 bases are shared with TRBD1. Germline trimming cut 0 bases from V and 1 base from J; bases unmatched to any gene: 2. The CDR3 consists of 16 residues. Germline V CDR1 and CDR2: SGDLS, YYNGEE. CDR3 nucleotides: TGTGCCAGCAGCGTAGCGGGACAGGGATCCTACAATGAGCAGTTCTTC. It codes for CASSVAGQGSYNEQFF.

This clonotype was counted a few times. The genes are TRBV19 and TRBJ2-7, with 7 bases identical to TRBD2. In germline, CDR1 is LNHDA, CDR2 SQIVND (reference sequence). The trim removed 5 bases at V and 0 bases at J, leaving 4 bases unmatched. The length of the CDR3 is 14 residues. The CDR3 protein is CASSSSGVSYEQYF. CDR3 sequence (DNA): TGTGCCAGTAGTTCCAGCGGGGTCTCCTACGAGCAGTACTTC.

The genes are TRBV10-3 and TRBJ2-3; D is perhaps TRBD1 or TRBD2 (6 bases each). Germline values: CDR1 ENHRY, CDR2 SYGVKD. The CDR3 has 13 residues. Deletions cut 10 bases from V and 1 base from J, with 12 bases between. The DNA for the CDR3 is TGTGCCAGCGGGGACAAACGCACAGATACGCAGTATTTT. This sequence encodes CASGDKRTDTQYF.